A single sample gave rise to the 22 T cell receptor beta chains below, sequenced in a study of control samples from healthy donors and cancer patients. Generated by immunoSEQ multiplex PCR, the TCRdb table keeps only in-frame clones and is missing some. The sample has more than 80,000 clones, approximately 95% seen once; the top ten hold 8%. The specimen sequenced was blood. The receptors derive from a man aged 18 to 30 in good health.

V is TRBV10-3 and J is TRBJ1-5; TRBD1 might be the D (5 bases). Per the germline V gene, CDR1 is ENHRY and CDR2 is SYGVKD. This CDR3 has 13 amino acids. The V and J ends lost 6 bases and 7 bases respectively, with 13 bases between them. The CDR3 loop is CAIRGSGNQPQHF. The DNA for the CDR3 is TGTGCCATCAGGGGTTCAGGGAACCAGCCCCAGCATTTT.

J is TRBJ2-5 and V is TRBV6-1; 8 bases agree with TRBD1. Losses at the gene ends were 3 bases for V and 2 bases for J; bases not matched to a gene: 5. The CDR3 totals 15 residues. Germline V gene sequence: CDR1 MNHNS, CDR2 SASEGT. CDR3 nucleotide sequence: TGTGCCAGCAGTGACCGCAGGGGGCCTCAAGAGACCCAGTACTTC. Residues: CASSDRRGPQETQYF.

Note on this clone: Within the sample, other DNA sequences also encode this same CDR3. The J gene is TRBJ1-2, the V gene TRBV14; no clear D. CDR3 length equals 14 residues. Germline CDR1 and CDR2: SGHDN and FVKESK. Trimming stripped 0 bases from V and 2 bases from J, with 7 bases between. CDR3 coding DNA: TGTGCCAGCAGCCAAGATCGAGGGAACTATGGCTACACCTTC. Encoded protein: CASSQDRGNYGYTF.

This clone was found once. The CDR3 nucleotides read TGTGCCAGCAGCCCAATTCCGGGACTAGAGGGTTTGGAGACCCAGTACTTC. This encodes CASSPIPGLEGLETQYF. J is TRBJ2-5 and V is TRBV7-3; 8 nucleotides line up with TRBD2. With 5 bases clipped from V and 5 bases from J, the junction kept 16 bases outside the gene matches. The CDR3 consists of 17 residues. Germline-derived CDR1 and CDR2 are SGHTA and FQGTGA. Using reference TRBV7-3 and TRBJ2-5 for the parts outside the CDR3, the full variable domain is GAGVSQTPSNKVTEKGKYVELRCDPISGHTALYWYRQSLGQGPEFLIYFQGTGAADDSGLPNDRFFAVRPEGSVSTLKIQRTERGDSAVYLCASSPIPGLEGLETQYFGPGTRLLVL.

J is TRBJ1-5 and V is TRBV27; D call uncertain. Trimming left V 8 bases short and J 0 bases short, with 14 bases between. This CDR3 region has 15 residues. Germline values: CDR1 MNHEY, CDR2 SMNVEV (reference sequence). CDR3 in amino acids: CASGSGPYSNQPQHF. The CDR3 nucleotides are TGTGCCAGCGGGTCAGGACCGTATAGCAATCAGCCCCAGCATTTT.

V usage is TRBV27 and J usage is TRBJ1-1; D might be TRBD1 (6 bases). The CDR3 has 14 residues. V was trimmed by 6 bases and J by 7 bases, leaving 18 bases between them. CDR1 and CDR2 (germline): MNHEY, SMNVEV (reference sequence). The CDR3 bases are TGTGCCAGCAGCCCAACTACAGGGTACCATGAAGCTTTCTTT. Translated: CASSPTTGYHEAFF.

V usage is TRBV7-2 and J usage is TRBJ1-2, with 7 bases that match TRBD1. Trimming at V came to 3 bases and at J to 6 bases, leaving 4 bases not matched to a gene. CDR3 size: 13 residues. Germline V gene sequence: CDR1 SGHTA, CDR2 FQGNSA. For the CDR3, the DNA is TGTGCCAGCAGCTTCATAGGGGGCGATGGCTACACCTTC. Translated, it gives CASSFIGGDGYTF.

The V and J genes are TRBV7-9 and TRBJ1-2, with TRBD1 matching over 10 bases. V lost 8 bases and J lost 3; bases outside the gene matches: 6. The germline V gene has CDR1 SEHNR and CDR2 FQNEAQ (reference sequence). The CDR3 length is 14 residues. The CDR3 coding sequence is TGTGCCAGCCGCTCCGGACAGGGGGACTATGGCTACACCTTC. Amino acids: CASRSGQGDYGYTF.

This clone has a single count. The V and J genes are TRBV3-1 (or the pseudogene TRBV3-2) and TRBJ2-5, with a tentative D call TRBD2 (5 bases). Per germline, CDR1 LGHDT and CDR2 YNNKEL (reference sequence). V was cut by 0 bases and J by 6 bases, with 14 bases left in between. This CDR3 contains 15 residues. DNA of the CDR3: TGTGCCAGCAGCCAAGATCCGGGGAGATTAAAGACCCAGTACTTC. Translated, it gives CASSQDPGRLKTQYF.

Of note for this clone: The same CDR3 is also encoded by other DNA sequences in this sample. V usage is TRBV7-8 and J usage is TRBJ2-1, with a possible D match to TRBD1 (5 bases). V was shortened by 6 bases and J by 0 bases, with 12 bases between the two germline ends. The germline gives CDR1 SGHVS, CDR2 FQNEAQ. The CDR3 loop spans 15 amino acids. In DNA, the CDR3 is TGTGCCAGCAGTTTGCAGGGCGGCTCCTACAATGAGCAGTTCTTC. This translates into CASSLQGGSYNEQFF.

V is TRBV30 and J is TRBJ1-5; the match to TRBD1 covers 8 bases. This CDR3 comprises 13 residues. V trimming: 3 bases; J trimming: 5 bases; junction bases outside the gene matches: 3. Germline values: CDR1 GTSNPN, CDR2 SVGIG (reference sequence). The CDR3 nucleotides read TGTGCCTGGAGCTCAGGGGGCTATCAGCCCCAGCATTTT. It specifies CAWSSGGYQPQHF.

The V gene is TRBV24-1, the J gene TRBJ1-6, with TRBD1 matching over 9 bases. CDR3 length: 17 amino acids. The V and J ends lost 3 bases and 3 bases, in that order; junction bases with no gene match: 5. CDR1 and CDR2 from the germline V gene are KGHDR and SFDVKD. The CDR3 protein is CATSDRPGQGYNSPLHF. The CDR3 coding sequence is TGTGCCACCAGTGATCGACCGGGACAGGGCTATAATTCACCCCTCCACTTT.

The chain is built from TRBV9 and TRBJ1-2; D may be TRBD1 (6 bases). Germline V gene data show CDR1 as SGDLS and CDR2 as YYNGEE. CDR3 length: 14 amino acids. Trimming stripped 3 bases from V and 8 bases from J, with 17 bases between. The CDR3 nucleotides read TGTGCCAGCAGCGCGGATCTACAGGGAAGCGGCTACACCTTC. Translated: CASSADLQGSGYTF.

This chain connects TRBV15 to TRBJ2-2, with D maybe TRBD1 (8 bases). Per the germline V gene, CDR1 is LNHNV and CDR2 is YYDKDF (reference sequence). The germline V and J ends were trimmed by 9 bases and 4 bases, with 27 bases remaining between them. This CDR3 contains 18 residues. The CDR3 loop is CATTAGQVLIGGTGELFF. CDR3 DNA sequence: TGTGCCACTACAGCGGGACAGGTCTTAATTGGGGGCACCGGGGAGCTGTTTTTT.

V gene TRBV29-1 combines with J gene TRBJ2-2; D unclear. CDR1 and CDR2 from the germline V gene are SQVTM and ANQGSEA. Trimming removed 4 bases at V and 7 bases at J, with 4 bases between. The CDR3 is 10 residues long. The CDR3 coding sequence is TGCAGCGTTGGTGACGGGGAGCTGTTTTTT. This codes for CSVGDGELFF.

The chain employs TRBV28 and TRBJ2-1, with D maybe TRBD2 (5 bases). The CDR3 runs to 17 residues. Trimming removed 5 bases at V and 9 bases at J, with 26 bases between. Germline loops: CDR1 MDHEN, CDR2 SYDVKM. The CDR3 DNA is TGTGCCAGCAGTCCCACTTGGCGACTTGGCCCGGGGAGTGAGCAGTTCTTC. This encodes CASSPTWRLGPGSEQFF.

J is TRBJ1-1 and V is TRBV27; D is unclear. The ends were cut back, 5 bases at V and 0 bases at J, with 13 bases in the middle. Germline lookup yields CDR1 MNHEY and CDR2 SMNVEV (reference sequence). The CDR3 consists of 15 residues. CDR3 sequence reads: CASSPLTEMNTEAFF. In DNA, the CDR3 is TGTGCCAGCAGTCCTTTGACGGAGATGAACACTGAAGCTTTCTTT.

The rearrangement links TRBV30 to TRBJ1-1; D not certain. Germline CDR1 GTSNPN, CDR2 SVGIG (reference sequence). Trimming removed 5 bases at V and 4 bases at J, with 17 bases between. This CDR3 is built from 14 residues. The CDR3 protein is CAWRHDLAGTEAFF. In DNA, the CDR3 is TGTGCCTGGCGGCACGACCTTGCGGGCACTGAAGCTTTCTTT.

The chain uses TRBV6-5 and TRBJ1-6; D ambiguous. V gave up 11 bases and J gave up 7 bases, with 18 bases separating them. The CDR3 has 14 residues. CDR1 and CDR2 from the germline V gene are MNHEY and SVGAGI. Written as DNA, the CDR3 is TGTGCCGGTAGGATTCGCGGGAGCAATTCACCCCTCCACTTT. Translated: CAGRIRGSNSPLHF.

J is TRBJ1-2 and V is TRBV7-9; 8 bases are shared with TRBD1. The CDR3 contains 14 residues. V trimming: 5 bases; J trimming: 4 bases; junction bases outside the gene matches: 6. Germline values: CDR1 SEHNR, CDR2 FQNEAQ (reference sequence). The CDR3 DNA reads TGTGCCAGCAGCGCCGAACAGGGGGTCTATGGCTACACCTTC. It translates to CASSAEQGVYGYTF.

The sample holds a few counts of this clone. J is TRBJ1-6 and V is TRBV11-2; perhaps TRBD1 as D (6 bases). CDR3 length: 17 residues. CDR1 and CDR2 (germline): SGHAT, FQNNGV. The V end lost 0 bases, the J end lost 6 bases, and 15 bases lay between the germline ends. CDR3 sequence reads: CASSLDLGGGFNSPLHF. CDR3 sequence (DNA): TGTGCCAGCAGCTTAGATCTCGGAGGGGGTTTTAATTCACCCCTCCACTTT.

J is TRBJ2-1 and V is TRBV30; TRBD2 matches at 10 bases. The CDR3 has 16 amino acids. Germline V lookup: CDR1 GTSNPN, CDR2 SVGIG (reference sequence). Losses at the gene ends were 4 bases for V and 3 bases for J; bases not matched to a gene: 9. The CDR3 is CAWTGLADNRYNEQFF. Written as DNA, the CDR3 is TGTGCCTGGACCGGACTAGCGGACAATCGCTACAATGAGCAGTTCTTC.